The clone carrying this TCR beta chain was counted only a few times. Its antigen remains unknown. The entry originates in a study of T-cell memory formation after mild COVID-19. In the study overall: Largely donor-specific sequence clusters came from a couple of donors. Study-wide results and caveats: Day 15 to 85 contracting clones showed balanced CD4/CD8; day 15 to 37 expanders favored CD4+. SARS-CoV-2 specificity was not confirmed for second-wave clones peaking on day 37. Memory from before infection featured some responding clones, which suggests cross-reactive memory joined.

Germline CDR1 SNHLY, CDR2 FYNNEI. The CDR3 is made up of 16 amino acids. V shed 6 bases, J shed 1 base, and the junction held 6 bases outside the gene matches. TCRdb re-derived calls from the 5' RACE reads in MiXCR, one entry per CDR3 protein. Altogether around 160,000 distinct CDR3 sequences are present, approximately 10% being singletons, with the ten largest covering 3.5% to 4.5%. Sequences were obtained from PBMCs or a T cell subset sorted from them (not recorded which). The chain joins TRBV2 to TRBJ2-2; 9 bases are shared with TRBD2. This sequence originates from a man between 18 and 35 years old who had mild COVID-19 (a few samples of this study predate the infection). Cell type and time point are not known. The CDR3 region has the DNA TGTGCCAGCAGCCCAGCGGGGGGCCAGAACACCGGGGAGCTGTTTTTT. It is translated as CASSPAGGQNTGELFF.